The clone carrying this T cell receptor beta chain was seen only once. No antigen is known for it. This entry is derived from a study of T cell repertoires in cytomegalovirus infection. Across the whole study: It was recently identified HLA-C-restricted and well-studied HLA-B-restricted CMV epitopes that the study used. Shared public TCR beta signatures pointed to both CMV infection and a matching HLA type.

Whole-study findings and limits: Public TCR beta family frequency separated CMV-and-HLA carriers, including in an independent cohort.

TCRdb fed the reads into MiXCR, producing one record per CDR3 protein. The sample has some 560,000 distinct CDR3 sequences; around 40% are singletons. Germline V gives CDR1 MNHEY, CDR2 SVGEGT. The CDR3 has 15 amino acids. V gave up 6 bases and J gave up 2 bases, with 15 bases separating them. The sample consisted of cultured PBMCs, taken from culture after CMV antigen stimulation. The receptor comes from a human donor in good health (CMV status not recorded). Some clones in this sample may be carry-over from other donors' samples. The V call is TRBV6-2 or TRBV6-3, the J call TRBJ2-3; D perhaps matches TRBD2 (5 bases). The CDR3 DNA follows: TGTGCCAGCAGGCCGCGGGCGACTTTCACAGATACGCAGTATTTT. It specifies CASRPRATFTDTQYF.